The rows below give T cell receptor delta chains drawn from one sample of a study of gamma-delta chains in newborns, infants, children. TCRdb applied CATT to the reads for clone calling. This table holds approximately 3,000 delta-chain clones, 8.5% to 12% found once. Sequencing was done on a sample of blood. These receptors all stem from a child who was a newborn, infant or young child, either healthy, febrile or measles-vaccinated (not recorded which). The CDR3 runs from the conserved cysteine through the conserved F or W. A D gene is named only where the DNA matches it firmly. The size field is filled for only some rows; it gives once, few, many or a size class.

medium-sized	NA	17	TRDV2	TRDJ3	CACDTWGPSWDTRQMFF	TGTGCCTGTGACACCTGGGGGCCGTCCTGGGACACCCGACAGATGTTTTTC
medium-sized	TRDD3	20	TRDV2	TRDJ3	CACDTVLGDIGSWDTRQMFF	TGTGCCTGTGACACCGTACTGGGGGACATCGGCTCCTGGGACACCCGACAGATGTTTTTC
medium-sized	TRDD3	19	TRDV2	TRDJ3	CACDNTGGPSSWDTRQMFF	TGTGCCTGTGACAATACTGGGGGGCCAAGCTCCTGGGACACCCGACAGATGTTTTTC
NA	NA	18	TRDV2	TRDJ3	CACATADDRSWYTRQMFF	TGTGCCTGTGCCACCGCTGACGACCGCTCCTGGTACACCCGACAGATGTTTTTC
medium-sized	TRDD3	19	TRDV2	TRDJ3	CACDTVGDDRSWDTRQMFF	TGTGCCTGTGACACCGTGGGGGATGACCGCTCCTGGGACACCCGACAGATGTTTTTC
medium-sized	NA	16	TRDV2	TRDJ3	CACDTGYSWDTRQMFF	TGTGCCTGTGACACGGGATACTCCTGGGACACCCGACAGATGTTTTTC
medium-sized	TRDD3	20	TRDV2	TRDJ3	CACDTVLGDMVSWDTRQMFF	TGTGCCTGTGACACCGTACTGGGGGATATGGTCTCCTGGGACACCCGACAGATGTTTTTC
medium-sized	TRDD3	19	TRDV1	TRDJ3	CALGERGYPSSWDTRQMFF	TGTGCTCTTGGGGAACGGGGATACCCGAGCTCCTGGGACACCCGACAGATGTTTTTC
medium-sized	NA	17	TRDV2	TRDJ3	CACDTGVYYRDTRQMFF	TGTGCCTGTGACACCGGGGTGTACTACCGGGACACCCGACAGATGTTTTTC
NA	TRDD3	18	TRDV2	TRDJ3	CACDTVGGYDWDARQMFF	TGTGCCTGTGACACCGTTGGGGGATACGACTGGGACGCCCGACAGATGTTTTTC
medium-sized	NA	16	TRDV2	TRDJ3	CACDTWGSWDTRQMFF	TGTGCCTGTGACACCTGGGGCTCCTGGGACACCCGACAGATGTTTTTC
large	TRDD3	16	TRDV2	TRDJ2	CACDKLGDTLTAQLFF	TGTGCCTGTGACAAACTGGGGGATACTTTGACAGCACAACTCTTCTTT
few	TRDD3	15	TRDV2	TRDJ3	CACDTWGVDTRQMFF	TGCGCCTGTGACACCTGGGGGGTAGACACCCGACAGATGTTTTTC
medium-sized	NA	15	TRDV2	TRDJ2	CACDSMGGITAQLFF	TGTGCCTGTGACTCGATGGGGGGAATTACAGCACAACTCTTCTTT
medium-sized	NA	12	TRDV3	TRDJ2	CAFRPRQAQLFF	TGTGCCTTCCGACCTAGACAGGCACAACTCTTCTTT
medium-sized	TRDD3	18	TRDV2	TRDJ3	CACDTVLGDSWDTRQMFF	TGTGCCTGTGACACCGTACTGGGGGACTCCTGGGACACCCGACAGATGTTTTTC
few	NA	14	TRDV1	TRDJ2	CALGEPKPTAQLFF	TGTGCTCTTGGGGAACCCAAACCGACAGCACAACTCTTCTTT
medium-sized	TRDD3	18	TRDV2	TRDJ3	CACDTGGYSTWDTRQMFF	TGTGCCTGTGACACTGGGGGATACAGCACCTGGGACACCCGACAGATGTTTTTC
medium-sized	TRDD3	22	TRDV1	TRDJ1	CALGPYPTRGIYFPHYTDKLIF	TGTGCTCTTGGGCCCTATCCTACGCGGGGGATATATTTCCCGCATTACACCGATAAACTCATCTTT
medium-sized	TRDD3	16	TRDV1	TRDJ1	CALTLLLGDYTDKLIF	TGTGCTCTAACGCTCCTACTGGGGGATTACACCGATAAACTCATCTTT
medium-sized	TRDD3	18	TRDV2	TRDJ2	CACDSVTGGYSLTAQLFF	TGTGCCTGTGACTCCGTAACTGGGGGATACTCTTTGACAGCACAACTCTTCTTT
medium-sized	TRDD3	14	TRDV2	TRDJ1	CASSTGGYTDKLIF	TGTGCCTCTAGTACTGGGGGATACACCGATAAACTCATCTTT
large	TRDD3	15	TRDV2	TRDJ2	CACDILGDTTAQLFF	TGTGCCTGTGACATACTGGGGGATACGACAGCACAACTCTTCTTT
few	TRDD3	18	TRDV2	TRDJ1	CACDTVGLGFVYTDKLIF	TGTGCCTGTGACACCGTCGGACTGGGGTTCGTGTACACCGATAAACTCATCTTT
medium-sized	TRDD3	21	TRDV2	TRDJ3	CACDTGGLGVSSSWDTRQMFF	TGTGCCTGTGACACCGGAGGGCTGGGGGTTTCCAGCTCCTGGGACACCCGACAGATGTTTTTC
medium-sized	TRDD3	15	TRDV2	TRDJ4	CACDPLGDRARPLIF	TGTGCCTGTGACCCACTGGGGGACCGGGCCAGACCCCTGATCTTT
few	TRDD3	17	TRDV2	TRDJ1	CACVSGAFTGGYAKLIF	TGTGCCTGTGTAAGTGGGGCCTTTACTGGGGGATACGCGAAACTCATCTTT
NA	TRDD3	19	TRAV29/DV5	TRDJ2	CAASAGPGGYARSTAQLFF	TGTGCGGCAAGCGCGGGTCCTGGGGGATACGCTAGATCTACAGCACAACTCTTCTTT
NA	TRDD3	19	TRDV2	TRDJ3	CACDTLGDPISWDTRQMFF	TGTGCCTGTGACACTCTGGGGGATCCGATCTCCTGGGACACCCGACAGATGTTTTTC
few	TRDD3	17	TRDV2	TRDJ3	CACDYWGASWDTRQMFF	TGTGCCTGTGATTACTGGGGGGCGTCCTGGGACACCCGACAGATGTTTTTC
NA	TRDD3	17	TRDV2	TRDJ2	CACDGLGIRGLTAQLFF	TGTGCCTGTGACGGATTGGGGATACGGGGATTGACAGCACAACTCTTCTTT
NA	TRDD3	16	TRDV2	TRDJ1	CACDTVLLGDTDKLIF	TGTGCCTGTGACACCGTTCTACTGGGGGACACCGATAAACTCATCTTT
medium-sized	TRDD3	16	TRDV2	TRDJ3	CACDIVGDWDTRQMFF	TGTGCCTGTGACATCGTGGGGGATTGGGACACCCGACAGATGTTTTTC
medium-sized	TRDD3	17	TRDV2	TRDJ3	CACDWGDMYWDTRQMFF	TGTGCCTGTGACTGGGGGGATATGTACTGGGACACCCGACAGATGTTTTTC
NA	TRDD3	18	TRDV2	TRDJ1	CACDIVLGEPSYTDKLIF	TGTGCTTGTGACATCGTACTGGGGGAGCCGTCGTACACCGATAAACTCATCTTT
medium-sized	TRDD3	15	TRDV2	TRDJ2	CACDLLGDPTAQLFF	TGTGCCTGTGACTTACTGGGGGACCCGACAGCACAACTCTTCTTT